This is a list of T cell receptor beta chains from one sample in a study of lymphopenia after photon versus proton radiotherapy. Sequenced by immunoSEQ multiplex PCR; TCRdb stores in-frame clones only, minus some. Seen here are some 41,000 clones, more than 75% observed once, and the top ten hold under 3%. Specimen: peripheral blood, collected from a patient treated with photon-based radiotherapy. These receptors were obtained from a man aged 50 to 60 with gastric cancer. Each CDR3 is given without its conserved first and last residue. Part of the rows lack a size; the others show once, few, many or a class for expanded clones.

.	13	TRBV29-1	SVELRGGTTDTQY
.	14	TRBV25-1	ASSERGGQGKTEAF
.	13	TRBV5-1	ASSPASDSSYEQY
once	14	TRBV5-6	ASSSRGLVYSYEQY
.	12	TRBV6-1	ASNARDLYTEAF
.	12	TRBV7-9	ASSTFQGGDTQY
.	12	TRBV6-4	ASSDSGDLNEQF
once	12	TRBV19	ASSIRVRDTEAF
.	10	TRBV7-7	ASSLGDRGYT
.	14	TRBV2	ASRRTSGSKGDTQY
.	13	TRBV18	ASSPRQGAGETQY
.	12	TRBV4-3	ASSQGQGAQPQH
.	12	TRBV28	ASRRQGANQPQH
.	12	TRBV11-3	ASSLESGGDTQY
.	13	TRBV5-4	ASSPGTLLNYGYT
.	13	TRBV2	ASSGQGTNNQPQH
.	11	TRBV10-2	ASSPLDSYEQY
.	12	TRBV28	ASSLRTANYGYT
once	10	TRBV6-5	ASSYASGELF
.	13	TRBV19	ASSIDHRTGDGYT
.	12	TRBV19	ASRDPLFSYEQY
once	11	TRBV5-4	ASSSGTENEQF
once	14	TRBV27	ASSPFVSGRAGEQY
.	13	TRBV18	ASSPRDRGPYEQY
.	14	TRBV5-1	ASSPGPGQDNEKLF
few	11	TRBV6-5	ASRGHQSYEQY
few	10	TRBV5-1	ASSLEGSGYT
.	10	TRBV30	AWTLYRNEAF
.	11	TRBV7-2	ASSADRGDTQY
.	14	TRBV28	ASSLYRGPGQETQY
few	14	TRBV7-8	ASSPRGASGVYEQY
once	13	TRBV19	ASSKSGLQNTEAF
.	12	TRBV5-4	ASKSGTNTGELF
.	13	TRBV7-3	ASSFGGRAQDTQY
.	13	TRBV2	ASRTGEREIDTQY
few	10	TRBV7-8	ASSHQGRELF
.	12	TRBV5-1	ASSPAGTGHGYT
.	14	TRBV6-6	ASSDRTGDSYNEQF
once	11	TRBV29-1	SVDDRYQETQY
.	11	TRBV1	TSSQTLAYEQY
.	12	TRBV2	ATSRTGSRNEQF
few	10	TRBV4-3	ASSQGFGELF
.	12	TRBV7-3	ASSTPRQGLEQY
.	13	TRBV7-2	ASSLALEYTDTQY
.	12	TRBV6-5	ASSSIANTGELF
.	16	TRBV29-1	SLQRGLAGGSSYNEQF
few	17	TRBV18	ASSPIFNSGQDSGNTIY
once	14	TRBV4-1	ASSPRPLRATYEQY
.	14	TRBV5-1	ASSLGAGVSTDTQY
.	11	TRBV2	ASSEAGAAEAF
few	11	TRBV6-5	ASSHPQGTEAF
.	11	TRBV18	ASSPGQENTIY
.	13	TRBV12-5	ASGPGTGPSNGYT
.	14	TRBV6-6	ASSSSRPASGYEQY
.	15	TRBV19	ASSESRDSFRRHGYT
few	14	TRBV18	ASSPLGPSAQETQY
.	14	TRBV5-1	ASSPGQGVAREKLF
.	14	TRBV9	ASSAGLAVRTDTQY
.	9	TRBV29-1	SSRVGTEAF